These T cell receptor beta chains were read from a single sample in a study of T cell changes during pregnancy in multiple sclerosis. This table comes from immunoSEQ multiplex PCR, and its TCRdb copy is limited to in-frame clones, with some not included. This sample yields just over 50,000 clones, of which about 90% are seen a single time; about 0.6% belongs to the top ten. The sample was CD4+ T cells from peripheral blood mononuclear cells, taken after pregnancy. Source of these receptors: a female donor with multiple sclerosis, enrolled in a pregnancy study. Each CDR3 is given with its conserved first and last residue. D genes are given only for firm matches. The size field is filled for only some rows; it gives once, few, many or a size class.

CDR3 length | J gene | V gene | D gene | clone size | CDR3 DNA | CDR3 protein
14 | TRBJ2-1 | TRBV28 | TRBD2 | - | TGTGCCAGCAGTTTGGGGACTAGTGTGGGTGAGCAGTTCTTC | CASSLGTSVGEQFF
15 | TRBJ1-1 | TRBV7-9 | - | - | TGTGCCAGCAGCTTAGCTCAGGGGCAAATCACTGAAGCTTTCTTT | CASSLAQGQITEAFF
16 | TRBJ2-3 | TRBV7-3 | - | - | TGTGCCAGCAGCTTAAGATCCGCTAGCAACACAGATACGCAGTATTTT | CASSLRSASNTDTQYF
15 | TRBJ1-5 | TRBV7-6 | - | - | TGTGCCAGCAGCTTAGCCGACACCTCCAATCAGCCCCAGCATTTT | CASSLADTSNQPQHF
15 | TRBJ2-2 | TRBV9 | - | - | TGTGCCAGCAGCGTAGTCGCGGCCCCAGTCGGGGAGCTGTTTTTT | CASSVVAAPVGELFF
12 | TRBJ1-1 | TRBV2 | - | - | TGTGCCAGCGGACAGATGAACACTGAAGCTTTCTTT | CASGQMNTEAFF
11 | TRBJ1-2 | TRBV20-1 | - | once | TGCAGGGCAGGACAGCTCTATGGCTACACCTTC | CRAGQLYGYTF
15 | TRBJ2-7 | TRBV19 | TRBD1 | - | TGTGCCAGTAGTCCAGAACAGGGGGCGACCTACGAGCAGTACTTC | CASSPEQGATYEQYF
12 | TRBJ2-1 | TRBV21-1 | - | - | TGTGCCAGCAGAGGCGGGAACAATGAGCAGTTCTTC | CASRGGNNEQFF
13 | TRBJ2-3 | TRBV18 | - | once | TGTGCCAGCTCACCGCGACTCACAGATACGCAGTATTTT | CASSPRLTDTQYF